The entry below describes one T cell receptor (beta chain). Its target is not known. The CDR3 contains 13 residues. Trimming took 6 bases from V and 4 from J; bases not matched to a gene: 5. Looked up from germline, CDR1 is SEHNR and CDR2 is FQNEAQ (reference sequence). Alongside a J-beta primer mix, a sample-barcoded 5' primer served in a second PCR lasting about 6 to 12 cycles. MiXCR, run by TCRdb on the 5' RACE reads, gives a single entry per CDR3 protein. The top ten clones hold just under 9% of a sample with roughly 560,000 distinct CDR3 sequences, more than 20% of them seen once. The sample originates from a study of blood T cells in healthy people across ages. Study results and caveats: Getting older went along with TCR beta diversity per million T cells dropping roughly linearly.

Another study also made use of these data, one on T cells of mothers and their children.

Source material: blood. This receptor was identified in a boy aged 5-17 years in good health. The chain links TRBV7-9 to TRBJ1-2; TRBD1 aligns across 7 bases. DNA for the CDR3: TGTGCCAGCAGGCCGACAGGGTTCTATGGCTACACCTTC. Encoded protein: CASRPTGFYGYTF.